The subject of this entry is one T cell receptor (beta chain). This sample was included in a study of blood T cell repertoires in COVID-19. On the study more broadly: The cDNA or gDNA used as material had been derived from T cells, B-cell-depleted T cells, or PBMCs.

As processed by the authors: How many nucleated cells were present was estimated from reference gene primer amplification. Using immunoSEQ multiplex PCR, the repertoire was profiled, and TCRdb retains in-frame clones only, with some absent. V and J calls and clone size are copied from that table; D and trimming were computed from the DNA. This table holds under 450,000 clones, about 91% found once. Sequencing was done on a sample of peripheral blood. The TCR sequence derives from a woman between 45 and 60 years old with COVID-19, enrolled during active disease.

The CDR3 DNA is TGTGCCAGCAGTCCATATCTCACAGGGGGCGGCGAGCAGTACTTC. It is translated as CASSPYLTGGGEQYF. The gene calls are TRBV5-4 and TRBJ2-7; TRBD1 matches at 9 bases. Germline loops: CDR1 SGHNT, CDR2 YYREEE (reference sequence). The CDR3 is 15 amino acids. With 5 bases clipped from V and 6 bases from J, the junction kept 12 bases outside the gene matches. Combining the CDR3 with reference TRBV5-4 and TRBJ2-7 gives the whole variable domain ETGVTQSPTHLIKTRGQQVTLRCSSQSGHNTVSWYQQALGQGPQFIFQYYREEENGRGNFPPRFSGLQFPNYSSELNVNALELDDSALYLCASSPYLTGGGEQYFGPGTRLTVT.